Listed below are T cell receptor beta chains from one sample, sequenced in a study of shared clonotypes between healthy human individuals. Repertoires were generated with immunoSEQ multiplex PCR, while TCRdb's copy carries only in-frame clones and drops some. Found here are about 2.2 million clones, 93% of them singletons; the top ten hold over 1.5%. Sequenced material: naive CD8+ T cells from PBMCs. The source of these receptors is a man between 18 and 29 years old in good health. Some clones in this sample may be carry-over from other donors' samples. The CDR3 runs from the conserved cysteine through the conserved F or W. The order of the fields is D gene, V gene, J gene, clone size, CDR3 protein, CDR3 DNA. A D gene is named only where the DNA matches it firmly. The listing skips clone size in some rows; elsewhere it reads once, few, many or a size class.

>.|TRBV11-2|TRBJ2-3|.
CASSLFPEGGAPTDTQYF
TGTGCCAGCAGCTTATTCCCGGAGGGGGGGGCGCCTACAGATACGCAGTATTTT
>TRBD2|TRBV4-2|TRBJ2-2|.
CASSQRLAGGGTGELFF
TGTGCCAGCAGCCAGCGACTAGCGGGAGGAGGCACCGGGGAGCTGTTTTTT
>.|TRBV27|TRBJ2-1|.
CASSAGQGQFF
TGTGCCAGCAGCGCGGGTCAGGGGCAGTTCTTC
>.|TRBV9|TRBJ2-2|.
CASSVGDAGELFF
TGTGCCAGCAGCGTGGGGGATGCCGGGGAGCTGTTTTTT
>TRBD2|TRBV4-3|TRBJ2-1|.
CASSLSPNRFAGGNEQFF
TGCGCCAGCAGCCTCAGCCCCAACCGGTTCGCGGGGGGGAATGAGCAGTTCTTC
>.|TRBV28|TRBJ2-5|.
CASSLKGIQETQYF
TGTGCCAGCAGTTTAAAGGGAATCCAAGAGACCCAGTACTTC
>.|TRBV10-3|TRBJ2-5|.
CAISEIRGTDQETQYF
TGTGCCATCAGTGAAATAAGGGGGACGGATCAAGAGACCCAGTACTTC
>.|TRBV12-5|TRBJ1-1|.
CASGMGAVYTEAFF
TGTGCTAGTGGGATGGGGGCCGTCTACACTGAAGCTTTCTTT
>TRBD1|TRBV7-8|TRBJ1-1|.
CASSSPTGEVVVDTEAFF
TGTGCCAGCAGCTCTCCGACAGGGGAGGTTGTGGTGGACACTGAAGCTTTCTTT
>.|TRBV9|TRBJ1-2|.
CASRGGGHYGYTF
TGTGCCAGCAGGGGTGGGGGGCACTATGGCTACACCTTC
>.|TRBV28|TRBJ2-6|.
CASSPGLGANVLTF
TGTGCCAGCAGCCCGGGGTTAGGGGCCAACGTCCTGACTTTC
>.|TRBV27|TRBJ2-3|.
CASSFFLGSTDTQYF
TGTGCCAGCAGTTTTTTTCTGGGTAGCACAGATACGCAGTATTTT
>TRBD1|TRBV5-1|TRBJ2-3|.
CASSWGTATDTQYF
TGCGCCAGCAGCTGGGGGACAGCCACAGATACGCAGTATTTT
>.|TRBV5-6|TRBJ2-3|.
CASGERALTDTQYF
TGTGCCAGCGGCGAAAGGGCCCTCACAGATACGCAGTATTTT
>.|TRBV10-3|TRBJ2-1|.
CAISEGLALNEQFF
TGTGCCATCAGTGAGGGTCTAGCGCTCAATGAGCAGTTCTTC
>.|TRBV11-2|TRBJ1-1|.
CASSLPEGRTEAFF
TGTGCCAGCAGCTTACCCGAAGGACGCACTGAAGCTTTCTTT
>TRBD2|TRBV28|TRBJ2-1|.
CASRRTSEFYNEQFF
TGTGCCAGCAGAAGGACTAGCGAATTCTACAATGAGCAGTTCTTC
>TRBD1|TRBV27|TRBJ2-1|once
CASGGTGGDEQFF
TGTGCCAGCGGGGGGACAGGGGGCGATGAGCAGTTCTTC